This TCR beta chain originates from a study of blood T cell repertoires in COVID-19. Turning to the study itself: PBMCs, B-cell-depleted T cells, or T cells were the source of the cDNA or gDNA that made up the material.

V lost 4 bases and J lost 10; bases outside the gene matches: 10. Germline V CDR1 and CDR2: SNHLY, FYNNEI. This CDR3 has 14 amino acids. How the authors handled the data: Amplification of reference gene primers was used by the study to estimate nucleated cell counts. The protocol was immunoSEQ multiplex PCR, while the TCRdb copy is restricted to in-frame clones and leaves out a portion. That table is the source of V, J and clone size, and D and trimming were worked out from the DNA. The sample shows over 150,000 clones, about 90% of them seen only once. The source is a man over 45 with acute or convalescent COVID-19. The chain joins TRBV2 to TRBJ2-1, with TRBD2 identical over 7 bases. Input material: peripheral blood. Here the CDR3 DNA reads TGTGCCAGCAGTGTTCGCGGAATGGGAGGGGAGCAGTTCTTC. This gives the protein CASSVRGMGGEQFF.